These 19 T cell receptor beta chains were sequenced from one sample in a study of Graves' ophthalmopathy and Graves' hyperthyroidism. Amplification of TCR beta CDR3 regions used RNA transcripts. HTBI primers were employed in first-round RT-PCR, then a second-round multiplex PCR followed. MiXCR was run by TCRdb on the multiplex PCR reads, yielding one entry per CDR3 protein. The sample shows hundreds of thousands of distinct CDR3 sequences, under 50% of them seen only once. Input material: peripheral blood. The receptors come from an adult man with Graves' ophthalmopathy.

This clonotype occurred many times. The chain couples TRBV7-9 to TRBJ1-1; D not resolved. Germline CDR1 and CDR2: SEHNR and FQNEAQ (reference sequence). V was shortened by 5 bases and J by 1 base, with 11 bases between the two germline ends. This CDR3 is 14 amino acids long. The CDR3 DNA reads TGTGCCAGCAGCCAAACCCCACAGAACACTGAAGCTTTCTTT. It codes for CASSQTPQNTEAFF. The complete variable domain, with remaining parts taken from reference TRBV7-9 and TRBJ1-1, reads DTGVSQNPRHKITKRGQNVTFRCDPISEHNRLYWYRQTLGQGPEFLTYFQNEAQLEKSRLLSDRFSAERPKGSFSTLEIQRTEQGDSAMYLCASSQTPQNTEAFFGQGTRLTVV.

V gene TRBV20-1 combines with J gene TRBJ2-5, with D possibly TRBD2 on 5 matching bases. The CDR3 is made up of 14 amino acids. Per germline, CDR1 DFQATT and CDR2 SNEGSKA (reference sequence). V lost 1 base, J lost 7 bases, and 16 bases lay in between. The DNA for the CDR3 is TGCAGTGCTAGAGGTCAAGCGGATGAAGGGACCCAGTACTTC. This sequence encodes CSARGQADEGTQYF.

About this clonotype itself: One end of the junction varies from germline; a read error may be responsible. The rearrangement uses TRBV10-3 and TRBJ1-1; 9 bases align to TRBD1. CDR1 ENHRY and CDR2 SYGVKD come from the germline V gene. This CDR3 comprises 17 residues. The CDR3 protein is CASSYARAGTGSSGAFF. CDR3 bases: TGTGCCAGCAGTTACGCCAGGGCCGGGACAGGGTCCTCCGGAGCTTTCTTT.

The V and J genes are TRBV5-4 and TRBJ2-5, with D possibly TRBD1 on 6 matching bases. CDR3 size: 14 residues. Germline CDR1 reads SGHNT; CDR2 reads YYREEE (reference sequence). V lost 4 bases and J 5 bases, leaving 15 bases between the germline ends. The CDR3 DNA sequence: TGTGCCAGCAGCGTTGCCAAGGACAGCGAGACCCAGTACTTC. It codes for CASSVAKDSETQYF.

This clonotype was seen at least ten times. V and J are TRBV6-2 or TRBV6-3 and TRBJ1-2, with TRBD1 identical over 7 bases. The CDR3 sequence is 11 residues long. Trimming cost V 11 bases and J 8 bases; bases outside gene matches: 8. Per germline, CDR1 MNHEY and CDR2 SVGEGT. This CDR3 reads CAGRTGWGYTF. The CDR3 DNA follows: TGTGCCGGACGGACAGGTTGGGGCTACACCTTC.

Ten or more counts support this clonotype. The chain recombines TRBV9 with TRBJ2-5, with TRBD1 as a possible D gene (5 bases). This CDR3 has 14 residues. Trimming removed 4 bases from V and 2 bases from J, with 12 bases in between. CDR1 and CDR2 (germline): SGDLS, YYNGEE. The CDR3 nucleotides read TGTGCCAGCAGCCACCTCACAGGTCAAGAGACCCAGTACTTC. Encoded protein: CASSHLTGQETQYF.

This clonotype was detected many times. V is TRBV20-1 and J is TRBJ1-5; D is unresolved. From germline, CDR1 is DFQATT and CDR2 SNEGSKA (reference sequence). The CDR3 runs 14 residues. The V end was cut by 5 bases, the J end by 4 bases, with 15 bases between. CDR3 residues: CSAQSPRVNQPQHF. In nucleotides, the CDR3 is TGCAGTGCTCAGTCCCCCCGGGTTAATCAGCCCCAGCATTTT.

The chain links TRBV10-3 to TRBJ2-7, with D tentatively TRBD1 (5 bases). The CDR3 sequence is 13 residues long. Germline V gene lookup returns CDR1 ENHRY and CDR2 SYGVKD. Trimming removed 10 bases at V and 3 bases at J, with 16 bases between. The CDR3 region has the DNA TGTGCCAGCATCCGGCAGGGTATCTACGAGCAGTACTTC. Encoded protein: CASIRQGIYEQYF.

This clonotype was counted between two and nine times. J is TRBJ1-5 and V is TRBV12-3 or TRBV12-4; a weak D match, TRBD1 (5 bases). V lost 3 bases to trimming and J lost 4 bases, with 10 bases between them. The CDR3 runs to 14 residues. CDR3 nucleotide sequence: TGTGCCAGCAGTTTTTTCAGGGTGAATCAGCCCCAGCATTTT. Protein sequence: CASSFFRVNQPQHF.

The chain combines TRBV10-3 with TRBJ1-2; TRBD1 agrees at 11 bases. Germline V gene sequence: CDR1 ENHRY, CDR2 SYGVKD. Germline trimming cut 6 bases from V and 6 bases from J; bases unmatched to any gene: 3. The CDR3 consists of 13 residues. DNA of the CDR3: TGTGCCATCAGAGGACAGGGGGCTAATGGCTACACCTTC. The encoded protein is CAIRGQGANGYTF.

The genes are TRBV20-1 and TRBJ1-5; D is undetermined. The CDR3 contains 13 residues. V lost 3 bases and J 3 bases, leaving 9 bases between the germline ends. CDR1 and CDR2 (germline): DFQATT, SNEGSKA (reference sequence). CDR3 nucleotide sequence: TGCAGTGCTAGTAATAGAATCAATCAGCCCCAGCATTTT. It translates to CSASNRINQPQHF.

The rearrangement joins TRBV9 to TRBJ1-6; 7 bases match TRBD1. This CDR3 comprises 16 residues. Germline assignment: CDR1 SGDLS and CDR2 YYNGEE. V lost 4 bases and J lost 10; bases outside the gene matches: 14. The CDR3 region has the DNA TGTGCCAGCAGCCCGCGGGGGGACAGACCTGGGTCACCCCTCCACTTT. Its translation is CASSPRGDRPGSPLHF.

This clonotype came up many times. This chain connects TRBV29-1 to TRBJ2-2, with 12 bases identical to TRBD2. Germline trimming cut 7 bases from V and 6 bases from J; bases unmatched to any gene: 9. The CDR3 runs to 15 residues. Per the germline V gene, CDR1 is SQVTM and CDR2 is ANQGSEA. CDR3 loop: CSGQRLAGDPGELFF. The DNA for the CDR3 is TGCAGCGGGCAAAGACTAGCGGGAGATCCCGGGGAGCTGTTTTTT.

J is TRBJ2-5 and V is TRBV6-2 or TRBV6-3; unclear D gene. The length of the CDR3 is 12 residues. The V end lost 8 bases, the J end lost 0 bases, and 7 bases lay between the germline ends. The germline V gene has CDR1 MNHEY and CDR2 SVGEGT. The CDR3 loop reads CASRTNQETQYF. The CDR3 nucleotides read TGTGCCAGCCGCACAAACCAAGAGACCCAGTACTTC.

At least ten counts were recorded for this clonotype. The chain recombines TRBV7-2 with TRBJ1-4; TRBD1 might be the D (5 bases). Per the germline V gene, CDR1 is SGHTA and CDR2 is FQGNSA. This CDR3 is 16 amino acids long. Trimming removed 3 bases from V and 7 bases from J, with 18 bases in between. In DNA form, the CDR3 reads TGTGCCAGCAGCTTTGTGTCTGGGGGGATAGGTGAAAAACTGTTTTTT. As protein: CASSFVSGGIGEKLFF.

The sample holds many counts of this clonotype. The J gene is TRBJ1-2, the V gene TRBV7-9; possible D gene TRBD1, 5 bases. Trimming removed 3 bases from V and 8 bases from J, with 16 bases in between. From germline, CDR1 is SEHNR and CDR2 FQNEAQ (reference sequence). The length of the CDR3 is 14 residues. In nucleotides, the CDR3 is TGTGCCAGCAGCTTGTCGGGGGAATCGGCCGGCTACACCTTC. Its protein is CASSLSGESAGYTF.

Comment on this clonotype: A much larger clone is a single base away; this may be a read error. The V and J genes are TRBV25-1 and TRBJ1-2; D perhaps matches TRBD1 (5 bases). CDR3 size: 13 residues. CDR1 and CDR2 (germline): MGHDK, SYGVNS. V lost 8 bases to trimming and J lost 4 bases, with 14 bases between them. The CDR3 nucleotides are TGTGCCAGCCGGGCCTCAGGGAGCTATGGCTACACCTTC. It translates to CASRASGSYGYTF.

The CDR3: CASSPYREPNTGELFF. CDR3 DNA: TGTGCCAGCAGCCCCTACCGGGAGCCCAACACCGGGGAGCTGTTTTTT. V usage is TRBV5-8 and J usage is TRBJ2-2, with D perhaps matching TRBD2 (6 bases). Looked up from germline, CDR1 is SGHTS and CDR2 is YDEGEE. With 4 bases removed from V and 2 bases from J, the gap between germline ends came to 15 bases. The CDR3 has 16 residues. The variable domain in full, with the rest retrieved from reference TRBV5-8 and TRBJ2-2, is EAGVTQSPTHLIKTRGQQATLRCSPISGHTSVYWYQQALGLGLQFLLWYDEGEERNRGNFPPRFSGRQFPNYSSELNVNALELEDSALYLCASSPYREPNTGELFFGEGSRLTVL.

This clonotype was seen more than once but under ten times. V is TRBV6-2 or TRBV6-3 and J is TRBJ2-5; TRBD2 aligns across 7 bases. V was pared by 5 bases and J by 7 bases, with 10 bases of the junction left unmatched. The CDR3 has 14 residues. The germline gives CDR1 MNHEY, CDR2 SVGEGT. The CDR3 loop reads CASSPGLGGGTQYF. For the CDR3, the DNA is TGTGCCAGCAGTCCAGGACTAGGTGGGGGGACCCAGTACTTC.